The entry that follows covers one T cell receptor (beta chain) sequence. Sequencing used immunoSEQ multiplex PCR; TCRdb keeps in-frame clones, though not all of them. This table holds around 1.4 million clones, roughly 98.5% found once. The sample is drawn from a study of shared clonotypes between healthy human individuals. Germline V lookup: CDR1 SGHRS, CDR2 YFSETQ. There are 14 residues in the CDR3. V was cut by 4 bases and J by 2 bases, with 11 bases left in between. The receptor comes from a man aged 25 to 40 in good health. Source material: naive CD4+ T cells sorted from blood. Subset defined: CD45RA+ positively selected. This rearrangement joins TRBV5-1 to TRBJ2-3; possibly TRBD2 for D (5 bases). The CDR3 coding sequence is TGCGCCAGCAGCCCTACTAGTGACACAGATACGCAGTATTTT. Encoded protein: CASSPTSDTDTQYF.